This TCR beta chain derives from a study of cytomegalovirus exposure and HLA in healthy donors. Trimming removed 2 bases at V and 4 bases at J, with 14 bases between. This CDR3 contains 15 residues. Germline V gene sequence: CDR1 LNHDA, CDR2 SQIVND (reference sequence). Concerning this clone itself: What it recognizes is unknown.

Study results and limitations: The study recorded about 150 TCR beta chains that were cytomegalovirus-associated. Many donors shared some public TCRs, even though most TCR sequences were rare.

The study drew the donors from its approximately 110-subject validation cohort, separate from the roughly 710-subject first cohort. Only in-frame clones appear in the TCRdb table, and some are missing; sequencing was by immunoSEQ multiplex PCR. The profile shows some 120,000 clones, roughly 89% of them singletons. Specimen: PBMCs. The chain employs TRBV19 and TRBJ1-2; D gene ambiguous. The origin of this receptor is a woman under 30 in good health and CMV-seronegative. The CDR3 DNA reads as TGTGCCAGTAGTATAACCCCCGGGGAAGGCTATGGCTACACCTTC. It translates to CASSITPGEGYGYTF.